This T cell receptor beta chain derives from a study of neurological immune-mediated disorders. A single record per CDR3 protein comes from TCRdb applying MiXCR to the 5' RACE reads. The data hold about 45,000 distinct CDR3 sequences, with roughly 13% observed a single time. V was pared by 4 bases and J by 5 bases, with 17 bases between. This CDR3 is 14 amino acids long. Germline V gene lookup returns CDR1 SQVTM and CDR2 ANQGSEA. Time point: longitudinal time-point 3. This clonotype was counted many times. This sequence joins TRBV29-1 and TRBJ1-2, with TRBD1 as a possible D gene (5 bases). Sequences were obtained from PBMCs. The TCR comes from a man younger than 45 in good health. CDR3 nucleotides: TGCAGCGTTGGAGTCGGGGGGAAAGGGTATGGCTACACCTTC. Its protein is CSVGVGGKGYGYTF. Variable domain in full (rest from reference TRBV29-1 and TRBJ1-2): SAVISQKPSRDICQRGTSLTIQCQVDSQVTMMFWYRQQPGQSLTLIATANQGSEATYESGFVIDKFPISRPNLTFSTLTVSNMSPEDSSIYLCSVGVGGKGYGYTFGSGTRLTVV.